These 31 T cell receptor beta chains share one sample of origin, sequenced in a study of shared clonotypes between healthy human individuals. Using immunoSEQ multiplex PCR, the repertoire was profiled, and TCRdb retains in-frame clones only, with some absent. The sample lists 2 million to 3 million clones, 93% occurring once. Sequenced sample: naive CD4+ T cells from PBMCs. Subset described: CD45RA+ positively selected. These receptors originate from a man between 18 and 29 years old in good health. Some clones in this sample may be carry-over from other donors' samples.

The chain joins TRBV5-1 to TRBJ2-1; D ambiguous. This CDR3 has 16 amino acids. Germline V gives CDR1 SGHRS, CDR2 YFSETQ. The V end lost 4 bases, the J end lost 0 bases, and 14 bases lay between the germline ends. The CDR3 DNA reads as TGCGCCAGCAGCCGACCGAATTCGGTCTCCTACAATGAGCAGTTCTTC. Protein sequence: CASSRPNSVSYNEQFF.

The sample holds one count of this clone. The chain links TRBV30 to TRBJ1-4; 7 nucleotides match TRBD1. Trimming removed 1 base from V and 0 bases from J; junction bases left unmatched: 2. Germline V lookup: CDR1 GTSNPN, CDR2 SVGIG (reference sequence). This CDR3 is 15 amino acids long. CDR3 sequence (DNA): TGTGCCTGGAGTGGACAGGGCGCAACTAATGAAAAACTGTTTTTT. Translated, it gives CAWSGQGATNEKLFF.

CDR3 loop: CASSFGLKSSGANVLTF. The CDR3, as DNA: TGTGCCAGCAGCTTTGGACTTAAGAGCTCTGGGGCCAACGTCCTGACTTTC. This chain connects TRBV5-8 to TRBJ2-6; D is possibly TRBD2 (5 bases). With 2 bases removed from V and 0 bases from J, the gap between germline ends came to 12 bases. This CDR3 comprises 17 residues. Germline V gene data show CDR1 as SGHTS and CDR2 as YDEGEE.

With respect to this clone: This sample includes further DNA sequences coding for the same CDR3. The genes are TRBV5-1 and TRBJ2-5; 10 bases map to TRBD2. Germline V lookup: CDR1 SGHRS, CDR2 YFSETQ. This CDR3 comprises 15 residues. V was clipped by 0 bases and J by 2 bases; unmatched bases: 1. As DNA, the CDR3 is TGCGCCAGCAGCTTGGCACTAGCGGGGCAAGAGACCCAGTACTTC. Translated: CASSLALAGQETQYF.

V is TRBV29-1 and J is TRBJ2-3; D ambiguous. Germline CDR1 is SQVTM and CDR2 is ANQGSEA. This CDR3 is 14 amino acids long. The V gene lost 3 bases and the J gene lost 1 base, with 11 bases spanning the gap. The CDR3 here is CSVDAQRGTDTQYF. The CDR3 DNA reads TGCAGCGTTGATGCACAGAGAGGCACAGATACGCAGTATTTT.

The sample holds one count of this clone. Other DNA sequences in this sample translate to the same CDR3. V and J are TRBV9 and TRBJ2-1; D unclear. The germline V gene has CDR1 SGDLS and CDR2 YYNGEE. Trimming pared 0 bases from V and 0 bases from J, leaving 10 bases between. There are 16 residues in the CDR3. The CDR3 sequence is CASSVVGRSSYNEQFF. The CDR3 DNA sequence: TGTGCCAGCAGCGTAGTTGGCAGGAGCTCCTACAATGAGCAGTTCTTC.

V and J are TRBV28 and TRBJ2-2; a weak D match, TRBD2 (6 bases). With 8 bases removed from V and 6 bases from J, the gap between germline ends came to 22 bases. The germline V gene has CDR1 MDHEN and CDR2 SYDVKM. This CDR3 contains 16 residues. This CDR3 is CASGSAGKPSAGELFF. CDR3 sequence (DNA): TGTGCCAGCGGATCGGCGGGAAAACCTTCTGCCGGGGAGCTGTTTTTT.

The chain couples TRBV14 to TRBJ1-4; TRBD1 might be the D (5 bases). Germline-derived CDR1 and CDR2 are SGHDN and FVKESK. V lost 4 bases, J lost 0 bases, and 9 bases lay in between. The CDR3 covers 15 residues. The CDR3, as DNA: TGTGCCAGCAGCCGGTTGGGGGCAACTAATGAAAAACTGTTTTTT. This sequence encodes CASSRLGATNEKLFF.

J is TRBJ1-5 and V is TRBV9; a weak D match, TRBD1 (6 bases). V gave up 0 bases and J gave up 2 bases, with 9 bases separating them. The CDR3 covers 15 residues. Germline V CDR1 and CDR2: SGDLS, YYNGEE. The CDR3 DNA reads TGTGCCAGCAGCGTAGGGACAGCCGGCAATCAGCCCCAGCATTTT. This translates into CASSVGTAGNQPQHF.

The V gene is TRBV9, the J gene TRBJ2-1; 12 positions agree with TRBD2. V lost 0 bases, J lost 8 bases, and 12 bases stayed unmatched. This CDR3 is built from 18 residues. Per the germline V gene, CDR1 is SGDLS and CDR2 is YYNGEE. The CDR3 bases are TGTGCCAGCAGCGTAGAGGGGACTAGCGGGTGGATAGGCGATGAGCAGTTCTTC. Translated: CASSVEGTSGWIGDEQFF.

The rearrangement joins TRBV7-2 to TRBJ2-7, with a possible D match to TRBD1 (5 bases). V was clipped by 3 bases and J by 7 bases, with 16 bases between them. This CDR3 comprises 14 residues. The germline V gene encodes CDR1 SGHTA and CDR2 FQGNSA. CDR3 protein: CASSLGPTTGEQYF. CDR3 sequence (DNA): TGTGCCAGCAGCTTGGGGCCAACTACGGGTGAGCAGTACTTC.

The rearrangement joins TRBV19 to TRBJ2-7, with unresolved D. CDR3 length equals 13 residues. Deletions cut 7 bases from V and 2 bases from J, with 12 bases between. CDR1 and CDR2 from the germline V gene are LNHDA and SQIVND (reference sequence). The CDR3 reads CASTSGPPYEQYF. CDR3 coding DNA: TGTGCCAGTACCTCCGGGCCTCCCTACGAGCAGTACTTC.

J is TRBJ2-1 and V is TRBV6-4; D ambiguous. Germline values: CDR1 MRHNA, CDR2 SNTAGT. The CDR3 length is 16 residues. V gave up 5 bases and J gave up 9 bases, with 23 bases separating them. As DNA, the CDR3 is TGTGCCAGCAGTCCCTACGGCCGGAGAGGTTATGCTGAGCAGTTCTTC. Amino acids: CASSPYGRRGYAEQFF.

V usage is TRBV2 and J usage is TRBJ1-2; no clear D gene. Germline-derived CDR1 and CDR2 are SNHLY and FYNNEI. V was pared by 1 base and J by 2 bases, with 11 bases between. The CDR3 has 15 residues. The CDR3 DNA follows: TGTGCCAGCAGTGAAGGCGCCCCAACCAACTATGGCTACACCTTC. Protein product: CASSEGAPTNYGYTF.

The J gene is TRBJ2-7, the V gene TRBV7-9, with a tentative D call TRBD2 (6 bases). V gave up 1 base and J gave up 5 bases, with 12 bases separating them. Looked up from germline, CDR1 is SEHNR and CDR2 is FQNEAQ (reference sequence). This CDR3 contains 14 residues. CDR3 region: CASSLDGGFNEQYF. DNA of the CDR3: TGTGCCAGCAGCTTAGACGGAGGGTTCAACGAGCAGTACTTC.

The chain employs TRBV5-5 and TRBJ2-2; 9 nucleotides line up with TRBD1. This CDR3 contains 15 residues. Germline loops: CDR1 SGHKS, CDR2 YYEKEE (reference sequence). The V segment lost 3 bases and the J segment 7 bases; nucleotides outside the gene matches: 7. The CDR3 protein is CASSWGDRDGGELFF. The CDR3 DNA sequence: TGTGCCAGCAGCTGGGGGGACAGGGACGGCGGGGAGCTGTTTTTT.

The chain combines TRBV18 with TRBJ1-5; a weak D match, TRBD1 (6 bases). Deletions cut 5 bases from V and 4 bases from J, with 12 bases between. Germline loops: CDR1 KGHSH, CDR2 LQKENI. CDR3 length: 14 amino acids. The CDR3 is CASSRTALNQPQHF. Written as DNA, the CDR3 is TGTGCCAGCTCAAGGACAGCTCTTAATCAGCCCCAGCATTTT.

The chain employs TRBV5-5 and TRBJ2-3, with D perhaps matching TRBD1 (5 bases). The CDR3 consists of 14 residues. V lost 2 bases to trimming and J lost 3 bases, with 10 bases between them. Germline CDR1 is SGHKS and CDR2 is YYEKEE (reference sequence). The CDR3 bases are TGTGCCAGCAGCTTTCTACAGGTGACAGATACGCAGTATTTT. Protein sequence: CASSFLQVTDTQYF. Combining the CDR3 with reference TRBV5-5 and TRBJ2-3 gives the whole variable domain DAGVTQSPTHLIKTRGQQVTLRCSPISGHKSVSWYQQVLGQGPQFIFQYYEKEERGRGNFPDRFSARQFPNYSSELNVNALLLGDSALYLCASSFLQVTDTQYFGPGTRLTVL.

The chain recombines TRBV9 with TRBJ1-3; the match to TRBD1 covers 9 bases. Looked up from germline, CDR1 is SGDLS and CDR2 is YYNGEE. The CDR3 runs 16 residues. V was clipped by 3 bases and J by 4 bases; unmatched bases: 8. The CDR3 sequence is CASSGRDRAAGNTIYF. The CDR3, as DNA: TGTGCCAGCAGCGGCCGGGACAGGGCGGCAGGAAACACCATATATTTT. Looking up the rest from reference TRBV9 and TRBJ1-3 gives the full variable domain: DSGVTQTPKHLITATGQRVTLRCSPRSGDLSVYWYQQSLDQGLQFLIQYYNGEERAKGNILERFSAQQFPDLHSELNLSSLELGDSALYFCASSGRDRAAGNTIYFGEGSWLTVV.

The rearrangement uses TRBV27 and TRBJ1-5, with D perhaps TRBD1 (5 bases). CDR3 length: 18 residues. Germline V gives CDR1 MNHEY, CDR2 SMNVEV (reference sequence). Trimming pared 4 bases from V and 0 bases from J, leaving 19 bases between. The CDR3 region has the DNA TGTGCCAGCAGTTCCCAGCGGGGGACGGGCTATAGCAATCAGCCCCAGCATTTT. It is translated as CASSSQRGTGYSNQPQHF.

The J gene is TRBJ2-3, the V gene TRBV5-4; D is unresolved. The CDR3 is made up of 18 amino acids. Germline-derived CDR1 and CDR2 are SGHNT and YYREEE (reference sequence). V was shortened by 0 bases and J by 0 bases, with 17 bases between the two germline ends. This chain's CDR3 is CASSLGGAARSSTDTQYF. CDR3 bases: TGTGCCAGCAGCTTGGGAGGCGCAGCCCGGTCTAGCACAGATACGCAGTATTTT.

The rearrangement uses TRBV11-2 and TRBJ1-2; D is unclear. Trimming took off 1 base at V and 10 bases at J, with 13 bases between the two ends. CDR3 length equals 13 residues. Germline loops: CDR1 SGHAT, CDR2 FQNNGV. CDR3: CASSLVGADPYTF. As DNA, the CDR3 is TGTGCCAGCAGCTTAGTAGGAGCAGACCCCTACACCTTC.

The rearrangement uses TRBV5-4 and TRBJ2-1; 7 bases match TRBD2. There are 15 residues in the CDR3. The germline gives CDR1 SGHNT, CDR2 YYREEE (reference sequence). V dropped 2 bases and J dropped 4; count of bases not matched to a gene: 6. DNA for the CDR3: TGTGCCAGCAGCTTCTTAAGCGGGACGTACAATGAGCAGTTCTTC. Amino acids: CASSFLSGTYNEQFF.

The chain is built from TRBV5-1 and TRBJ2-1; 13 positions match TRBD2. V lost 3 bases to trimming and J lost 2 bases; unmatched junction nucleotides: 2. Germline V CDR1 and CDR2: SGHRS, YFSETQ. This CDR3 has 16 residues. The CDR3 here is CASSYGTSGTYNEQFF. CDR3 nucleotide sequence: TGCGCCAGCAGCTACGGGACTAGCGGGACCTACAATGAGCAGTTCTTC.

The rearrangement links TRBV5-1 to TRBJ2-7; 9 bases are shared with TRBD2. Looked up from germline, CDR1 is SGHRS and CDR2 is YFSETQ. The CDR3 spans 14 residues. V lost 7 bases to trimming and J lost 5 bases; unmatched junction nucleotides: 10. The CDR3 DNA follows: TGCGCCAGCGCCAATAGCGGGAGTATCCACGAGCAGTACTTC. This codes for CASANSGSIHEQYF.

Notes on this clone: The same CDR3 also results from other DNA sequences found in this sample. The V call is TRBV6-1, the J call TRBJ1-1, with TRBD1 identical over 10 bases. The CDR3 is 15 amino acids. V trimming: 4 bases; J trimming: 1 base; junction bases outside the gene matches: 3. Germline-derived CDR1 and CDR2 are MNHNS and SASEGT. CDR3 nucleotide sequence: TGTGCCAGCAGTGCCAGGGACAGGGGGAACACTGAAGCTTTCTTT. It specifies CASSARDRGNTEAFF.

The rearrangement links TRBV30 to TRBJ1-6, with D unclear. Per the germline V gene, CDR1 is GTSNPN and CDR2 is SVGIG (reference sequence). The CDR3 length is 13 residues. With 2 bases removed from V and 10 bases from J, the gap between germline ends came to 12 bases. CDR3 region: CAWSTVSSSPLHF. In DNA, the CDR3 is TGTGCCTGGAGTACGGTTTCCAGCTCACCCCTCCACTTT.

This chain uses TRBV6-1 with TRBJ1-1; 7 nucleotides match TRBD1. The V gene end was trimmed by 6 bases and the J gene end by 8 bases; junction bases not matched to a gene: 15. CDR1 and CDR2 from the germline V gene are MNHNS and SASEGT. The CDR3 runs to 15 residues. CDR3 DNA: TGTGCCAGCAGCATAACAGGGGTCGGTAGTAGCGAAGCTTTCTTT. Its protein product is CASSITGVGSSEAFF.

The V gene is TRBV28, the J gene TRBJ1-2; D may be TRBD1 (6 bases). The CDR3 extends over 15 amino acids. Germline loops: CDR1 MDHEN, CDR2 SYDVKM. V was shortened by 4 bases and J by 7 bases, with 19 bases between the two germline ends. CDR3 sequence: CASSYPAGVFGGYTF. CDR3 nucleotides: TGTGCCAGCAGTTACCCGGCAGGGGTCTTCGGTGGCTACACCTTC.

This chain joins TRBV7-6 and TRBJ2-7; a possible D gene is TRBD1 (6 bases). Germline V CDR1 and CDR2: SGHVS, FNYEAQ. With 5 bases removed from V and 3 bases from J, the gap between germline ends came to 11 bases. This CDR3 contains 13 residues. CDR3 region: CASSRDTYYEQYF. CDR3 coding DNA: TGTGCCAGCAGCCGGGACACTTACTACGAGCAGTACTTC.

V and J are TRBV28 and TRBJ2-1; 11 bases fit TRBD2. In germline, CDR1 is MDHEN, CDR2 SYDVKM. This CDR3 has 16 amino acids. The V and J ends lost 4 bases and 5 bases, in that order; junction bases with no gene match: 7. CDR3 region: CASSSAVAGGDNEQFF. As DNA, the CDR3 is TGTGCCAGCAGTTCCGCCGTAGCGGGAGGGGACAATGAGCAGTTCTTC. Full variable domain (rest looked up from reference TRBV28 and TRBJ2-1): DVKVTQSSRYLVKRTGEKVFLECVQDMDHENMFWYRQDPGLGLRLIYFSYDVKMKEKGDIPEGYSVSREKKERFSLILESASTNQTSMYLCASSSAVAGGDNEQFFGPGTRLTVL.